The 23 T cell receptor beta chains in this list originate from one sample, sequenced in a study of cytomegalovirus exposure and HLA in healthy donors. This PCR relied on a set of 60 Vbeta primers and 13 Jbeta primers. Clones were read by immunoSEQ multiplex PCR, and TCRdb kept only the in-frame ones, dropping some. This sample yields about 170,000 clones, of which around 76% are seen a single time; about 2.1% belongs to the top ten. Sequenced material: PBMCs. The receptors come from a woman in her twenties or thirties in good health and CMV-seropositive.

This chain joins TRBV2 and TRBJ1-3, with TRBD1 as a possible D gene (5 bases). The germline V gene encodes CDR1 SNHLY and CDR2 FYNNEI. The CDR3 loop spans 15 amino acids. Trimming removed 3 bases at V and 0 bases at J, with 9 bases between. The CDR3 DNA is TGTGCCAGCAGTGACCCAGGGAACTCTGGAAACACCATATATTTT. Its protein product is CASSDPGNSGNTIYF.

The rearrangement uses TRBV5-1 and TRBJ1-1, with D unclear. The CDR3 is made up of 15 amino acids. Per germline, CDR1 SGHRS and CDR2 YFSETQ. The germline V and J ends were trimmed by 0 bases and 3 bases, with 12 bases remaining between them. The CDR3 sequence: CASSLGQNRDTEAFF. CDR3 DNA sequence: TGCGCCAGCAGCTTGGGTCAGAATCGGGACACTGAAGCTTTCTTT. Based on the CDR3 plus reference TRBV5-1 and TRBJ1-1, the full variable domain is KAGVTQTPRYLIKTRGQQVTLSCSPISGHRSVSWYQQTPGQGLQFLFEYFSETQRNKGNFPGRFSGRQFSNSRSEMNVSTLELGDSALYLCASSLGQNRDTEAFFGQGTRLTVV.

CDR3 in DNA: TGTGCCAGCAGCCAAGTGGACGGGACAGAAGCTTTCTTT. Translating gives CASSQVDGTEAFF. This chain links TRBV14 with TRBJ1-1; a weak D match, TRBD1 (6 bases). The CDR3 consists of 13 residues. The ends were cut back, 1 base at V and 8 bases at J, with 11 bases in the middle. Per germline, CDR1 SGHDN and CDR2 FVKESK.

The V call is TRBV7-2, the J call TRBJ2-2; 8 nucleotides agree with TRBD2. The V gene end was trimmed by 5 bases and the J gene end by 5 bases; junction bases not matched to a gene: 13. CDR1 is SGHTA and CDR2 is FQGNSA in the germline V gene. The CDR3 is 17 residues long. The CDR3 here is CASSQTGLAGKTGELFF. As DNA, the CDR3 is TGTGCCAGCAGCCAGACCGGATTAGCGGGAAAAACCGGGGAGCTGTTTTTT.

V usage is TRBV11-3 and J usage is TRBJ2-3; tentatively, D is TRBD1 (6 bases). Germline CDR1 and CDR2: SGHNT and YENEEA. V was cut by 4 bases and J by 2 bases, with 10 bases left in between. The CDR3 loop spans 14 amino acids. The CDR3 here is CASSSQGYTDTQYF. The CDR3, as DNA: TGTGCCAGCAGCTCACAGGGTTACACAGATACGCAGTATTTT.

This clone showed up just a few times. The chain couples TRBV7-2 to TRBJ2-1; tentatively, D is TRBD2 (5 bases). The CDR3 length is 14 residues. V lost 2 bases and J lost 5, with 10 bases in between. Germline assignment: CDR1 SGHTA and CDR2 FQGNSA. The CDR3 reads CASSLRGTDNEQFF. CDR3 nucleotides: TGTGCCAGCAGCTTACGGGGTACGGACAATGAGCAGTTCTTC. The complete variable domain, with remaining parts taken from reference TRBV7-2 and TRBJ2-1, reads GAGVSQSPSNKVTEKGKDVELRCDPISGHTALYWYRQSLGQGLEFLIYFQGNSAPDKSGLPSDRFSAERTGGSVSTLTIQRTQQEDSAVYLCASSLRGTDNEQFFGPGTRLTVL.

This chain uses TRBV27 with TRBJ1-1; D is unclear. CDR1 and CDR2 (germline): MNHEY, SMNVEV (reference sequence). The CDR3 runs 13 residues. V gave up 2 bases and J gave up 5 bases, with 9 bases separating them. Here the CDR3 reads CASSLLSGTEAFF. CDR3 DNA: TGTGCCAGCAGTTTACTATCGGGGACTGAAGCTTTCTTT.

This clone has just a few counts. The V call is TRBV14, the J call TRBJ1-2, with D tentatively TRBD1 (5 bases). The CDR3 runs to 14 residues. Per the germline V gene, CDR1 is SGHDN and CDR2 is FVKESK. The V gene lost 2 bases and the J gene lost 5 bases, with 12 bases spanning the gap. This chain's CDR3 is CASSQNRRLYGYTF. The CDR3 DNA sequence: TGTGCCAGCAGCCAAAACAGGAGACTTTATGGCTACACCTTC.

The chain uses TRBV9 and TRBJ2-5, with 7 bases that match TRBD1. The CDR3 consists of 14 residues. The trim removed 0 bases at V and 5 bases at J, leaving 4 bases unmatched. Per germline, CDR1 SGDLS and CDR2 YYNGEE. The CDR3 reads CASSVVSQGETQYF. In DNA form, the CDR3 reads TGTGCCAGCAGCGTAGTTTCACAGGGGGAGACCCAGTACTTC.

This sequence joins TRBV6-5 and TRBJ2-1; 8 nucleotides line up with TRBD2. The CDR3 is 14 residues long. V lost 4 bases and J lost 9; bases outside the gene matches: 8. Germline V gives CDR1 MNHEY, CDR2 SVGAGI. The CDR3 nucleotides are TGTGCCAGCAGTTCCTATAGCGGGGCAGGTGAGCAGTTCTTC. Protein sequence: CASSSYSGAGEQFF.

This chain links TRBV28 with TRBJ2-5; TRBD1 matches 7 bases. The tail of the sequence fits TRBJ2-7 better, so the J call may be wrong. The CDR3 spans 14 residues. The germline gives CDR1 MDHEN, CDR2 SYDVKM. CDR3 in DNA: TGTGCCAGCAGTTTGTTGACAGGGTCCCTCGAGCAGTACTTC. Translated: CASSLLTGSLEQYF.

The chain uses TRBV27 and TRBJ2-7, with TRBD2 matching 8 bases. The junction had 11 bases not matched to a gene; V was cut back by 7 bases and J by 3 bases. Germline assignment: CDR1 MNHEY and CDR2 SMNVEV (reference sequence). This CDR3 region has 15 residues. Here the CDR3 DNA reads TGTGCCAGCAATTCCATAGCGGGATCCCTCTACGAGCAGTACTTC. This translates into CASNSIAGSLYEQYF.

The chain uses TRBV4-3 and TRBJ2-3, with TRBD2 identical over 7 bases. V shed 2 bases and J 0 bases; nucleotides not matched to a gene: 2. Germline CDR1 is LGHNA and CDR2 is YSLEER. The CDR3 has 15 residues. CDR3 loop: CASSQRGVSTDTQYF. For the CDR3, the DNA is TGCGCCAGCAGCCAACGGGGGGTCAGCACAGATACGCAGTATTTT.

V usage is TRBV7-8 and J usage is TRBJ1-1; 7 bases map to TRBD1. V dropped 5 bases and J dropped 8; count of bases not matched to a gene: 2. Germline V gene lookup returns CDR1 SGHVS and CDR2 FQNEAQ. The CDR3 consists of 11 residues. CDR3 in amino acids: CASSRQGEAFF. CDR3 coding DNA: TGTGCCAGCAGCAGACAGGGAGAAGCTTTCTTT. Using reference TRBV7-8 and TRBJ1-1 for the parts outside the CDR3, the full variable domain is GAGVSQSPRYKVAKRGQDVALRCDPISGHVSLFWYQQALGQGPEFLTYFQNEAQLDKSGLPSDRFFAERPEGSVSTLKIQRTQQEDSAVYLCASSRQGEAFFGQGTRLTVV.

As for this clone: This CDR3 is also generated by other DNA sequences in the sample. The V gene is TRBV5-1, the J gene TRBJ1-1; tentatively, D is TRBD1 (6 bases). Germline V CDR1 and CDR2: SGHRS, YFSETQ. The CDR3 loop spans 14 amino acids. Trimming cost V 4 bases and J 2 bases, with 12 bases left between them. Here the CDR3 DNA reads TGCGCCAGCAGCCAACAGGGAGCTAACACTGAAGCTTTCTTT. This sequence encodes CASSQQGANTEAFF. Full variable domain (outside the CDR3, taken from reference TRBV5-1 and TRBJ1-1): KAGVTQTPRYLIKTRGQQVTLSCSPISGHRSVSWYQQTPGQGLQFLFEYFSETQRNKGNFPGRFSGRQFSNSRSEMNVSTLELGDSALYLCASSQQGANTEAFFGQGTRLTVV.

The chain has TRBV5-1 and TRBJ2-2; D unclear. V was shortened by 0 bases and J by 10 bases, with 7 bases between the two germline ends. The germline V gene encodes CDR1 SGHRS and CDR2 YFSETQ. The CDR3 extends over 12 amino acids. CDR3 in DNA: TGCGCCAGCAGCTTGGACAGCCCGGAGCTGTTTTTT. Translated, it gives CASSLDSPELFF.

The V call is TRBV29-1, the J call TRBJ1-2; weak D call: TRBD1 (6 bases). In germline, CDR1 is SQVTM, CDR2 ANQGSEA. This CDR3 is 12 amino acids long. V shed 4 bases and J shed 8 bases, with 14 bases lying between them. CDR3 sequence (DNA): TGCAGCGTTGTTATCGGACAGCGAGGCTACACCTTC. It yields the protein CSVVIGQRGYTF. Full variable domain (missing parts from reference TRBV29-1 and TRBJ1-2): SAVISQKPSRDICQRGTSLTIQCQVDSQVTMMFWYRQQPGQSLTLIATANQGSEATYESGFVIDKFPISRPNLTFSTLTVSNMSPEDSSIYLCSVVIGQRGYTFGSGTRLTVV.

The rearrangement uses TRBV28 and TRBJ2-7; 7 bases align to TRBD1. V lost 6 bases to trimming and J lost 1 base; unmatched junction nucleotides: 3. CDR3 length: 13 amino acids. CDR1 is MDHEN and CDR2 is SYDVKM in the germline V gene. The CDR3 bases are TGTGCCAGCAGACACAGGGGTTCCTACGAGCAGTACTTC. It codes for CASRHRGSYEQYF.

The chain is built from TRBV6-5 and TRBJ1-2, with unresolved D. V gave up 4 bases and J gave up 8 bases, with 23 bases separating them. The germline V gene encodes CDR1 MNHEY and CDR2 SVGAGI. CDR3 length: 16 residues. The CDR3 DNA follows: TGTGCCAGCAGTTGGCTCAGTGGTAGCCTAATGGAGGGCTACACCTTC. It codes for CASSWLSGSLMEGYTF.

This clone appeared a few times. The chain has TRBV6-5 and TRBJ1-1; 8 bases match TRBD1. Germline V lookup: CDR1 MNHEY, CDR2 SVGAGI. CDR3 length: 15 residues. Trimming at V came to 6 bases and at J to 4 bases, leaving 10 bases not matched to a gene. As DNA, the CDR3 is TGTGCCAGCAGCTCAAGAGACAGGGGAGGCACTGAAGCTTTCTTT. Translation: CASSSRDRGGTEAFF.

V and J are TRBV19 and TRBJ1-1; D remains unclear. There are 13 residues in the CDR3. The V gene lost 0 bases and the J gene lost 8 bases, with 10 bases spanning the gap. Germline-derived CDR1 and CDR2 are LNHDA and SQIVND (reference sequence). The CDR3 nucleotides are TGTGCCAGTAGTATAGATCGGTCAGGAGAAGCTTTCTTT. Amino acid sequence: CASSIDRSGEAFF.

J is TRBJ1-1 and V is TRBV15, with TRBD1 as a possible D gene (6 bases). Trimming took off 5 bases at V and 11 bases at J, with 15 bases between the two ends. Germline assignment: CDR1 LNHNV and CDR2 YYDKDF (reference sequence). CDR3 size: 12 residues. CDR3 region: CATSPRTDRAFF. The CDR3 region has the DNA TGTGCCACCAGCCCTCGGACAGATCGGGCTTTCTTT.

This CDR3 is CASSEGQGGILNTEAFF. The CDR3, as DNA: TGTGCCAGCAGTGAGGGACAGGGGGGGATCTTGAACACTGAAGCTTTCTTT. The chain employs TRBV28 and TRBJ1-1, with 11 bases identical to TRBD1. Looked up from germline, CDR1 is MDHEN and CDR2 is SYDVKM. This CDR3 is 17 amino acids long. Germline trimming cut 5 bases from V and 0 bases from J; bases unmatched to any gene: 8.